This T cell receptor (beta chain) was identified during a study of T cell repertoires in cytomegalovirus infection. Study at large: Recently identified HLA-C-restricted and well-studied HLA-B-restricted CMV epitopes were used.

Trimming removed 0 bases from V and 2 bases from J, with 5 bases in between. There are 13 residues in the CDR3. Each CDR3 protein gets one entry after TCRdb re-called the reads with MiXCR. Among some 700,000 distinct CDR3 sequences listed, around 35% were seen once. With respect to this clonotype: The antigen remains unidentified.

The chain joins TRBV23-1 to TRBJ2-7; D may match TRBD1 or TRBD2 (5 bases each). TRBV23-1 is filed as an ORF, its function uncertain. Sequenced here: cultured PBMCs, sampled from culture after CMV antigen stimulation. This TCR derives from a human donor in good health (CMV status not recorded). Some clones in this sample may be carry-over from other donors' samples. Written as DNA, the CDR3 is TGCGCCAGCAGTCAATCGGGGGCCTACGAGCAGTACTTC. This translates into CASSQSGAYEQYF.